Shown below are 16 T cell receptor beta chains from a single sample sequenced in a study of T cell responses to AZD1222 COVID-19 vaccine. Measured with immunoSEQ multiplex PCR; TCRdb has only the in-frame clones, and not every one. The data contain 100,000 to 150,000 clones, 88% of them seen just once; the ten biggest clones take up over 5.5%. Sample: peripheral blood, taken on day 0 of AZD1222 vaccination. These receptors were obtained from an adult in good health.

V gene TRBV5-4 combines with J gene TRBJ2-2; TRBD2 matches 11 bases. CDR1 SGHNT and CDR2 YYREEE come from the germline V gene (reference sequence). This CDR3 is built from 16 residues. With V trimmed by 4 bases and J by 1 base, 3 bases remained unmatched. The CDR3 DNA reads TGTGCCAGCAGCCGACTAGCGGGGATGAACACCGGGGAGCTGTTTTTT. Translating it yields CASSRLAGMNTGELFF.

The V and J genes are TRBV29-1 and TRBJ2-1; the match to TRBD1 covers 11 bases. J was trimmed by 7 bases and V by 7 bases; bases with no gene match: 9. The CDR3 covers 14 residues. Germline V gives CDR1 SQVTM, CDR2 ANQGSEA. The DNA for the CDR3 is TGCAGCGGGGACCTGGGGACAGGGGGGAATGAGCAGTTCTTC. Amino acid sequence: CSGDLGTGGNEQFF.

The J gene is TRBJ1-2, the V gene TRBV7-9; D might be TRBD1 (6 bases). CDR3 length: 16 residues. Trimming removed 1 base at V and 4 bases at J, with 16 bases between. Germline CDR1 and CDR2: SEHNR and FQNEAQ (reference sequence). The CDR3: CASSLGEGDHLYGYTF. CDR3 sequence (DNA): TGTGCCAGCAGCTTAGGGGAGGGGGATCACCTCTATGGCTACACCTTC.

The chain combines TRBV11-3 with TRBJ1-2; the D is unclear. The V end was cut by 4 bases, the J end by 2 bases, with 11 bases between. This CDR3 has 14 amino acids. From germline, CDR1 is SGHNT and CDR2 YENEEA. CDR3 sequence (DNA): TGTGCCAGCAGCTCACCAGGCGGCAACTATGGCTACACCTTC. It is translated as CASSSPGGNYGYTF.

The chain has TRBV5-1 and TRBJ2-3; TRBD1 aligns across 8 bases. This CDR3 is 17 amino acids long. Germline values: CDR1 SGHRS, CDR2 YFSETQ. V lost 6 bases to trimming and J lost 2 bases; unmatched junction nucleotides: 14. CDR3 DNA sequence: TGCGCCAGCACCAAGGGCCTGACAGGGGATAACACAGATACGCAGTATTTT. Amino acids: CASTKGLTGDNTDTQYF. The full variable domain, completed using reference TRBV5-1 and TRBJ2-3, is KAGVTQTPRYLIKTRGQQVTLSCSPISGHRSVSWYQQTPGQGLQFLFEYFSETQRNKGNFPGRFSGRQFSNSRSEMNVSTLELGDSALYLCASTKGLTGDNTDTQYFGPGTRLTVL.

The CDR3: CASSHETGGTEAFF. CDR3 coding DNA: TGTGCCAGCAGCCATGAGACAGGGGGCACTGAAGCTTTCTTT. V gene TRBV3-1 (or the pseudogene TRBV3-2) combines with J gene TRBJ1-1; 9 bases align to TRBD1. From germline, CDR1 is LGHDT and CDR2 YNNKEL (reference sequence). Germline trimming cut 3 bases from V and 4 bases from J; bases unmatched to any gene: 3. There are 14 residues in the CDR3.

This chain's CDR3 is CASSATYTGEKLFF. DNA for the CDR3: TGTGCCAGCAGCGCGACCTATACCGGCGAAAAACTGTTTTTT. The chain joins TRBV5-4 to TRBJ1-4, with unresolved D. V was shortened by 4 bases and J by 8 bases, with 15 bases between the two germline ends. Germline-derived CDR1 and CDR2 are SGHNT and YYREEE (reference sequence). This CDR3 is 14 amino acids long. The entire variable domain, with the rest obtained from reference TRBV5-4 and TRBJ1-4, is as follows: ETGVTQSPTHLIKTRGQQVTLRCSSQSGHNTVSWYQQALGQGPQFIFQYYREEENGRGNFPPRFSGLQFPNYSSELNVNALELDDSALYLCASSATYTGEKLFFGSGTQLSVL.

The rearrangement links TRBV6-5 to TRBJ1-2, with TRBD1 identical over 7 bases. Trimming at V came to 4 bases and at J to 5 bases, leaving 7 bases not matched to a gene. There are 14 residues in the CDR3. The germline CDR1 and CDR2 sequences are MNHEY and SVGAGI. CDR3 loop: CASSSGQTLYGYTF. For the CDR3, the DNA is TGTGCCAGCAGTTCGGGACAGACCTTATATGGCTACACCTTC.

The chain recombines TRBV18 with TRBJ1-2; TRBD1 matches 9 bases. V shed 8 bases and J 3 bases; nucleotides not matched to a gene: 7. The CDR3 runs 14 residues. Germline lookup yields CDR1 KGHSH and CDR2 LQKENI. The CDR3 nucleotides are TGTGCCAGCGGACAGGGGCAGGGAGACTATGGCTACACCTTC. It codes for CASGQGQGDYGYTF.

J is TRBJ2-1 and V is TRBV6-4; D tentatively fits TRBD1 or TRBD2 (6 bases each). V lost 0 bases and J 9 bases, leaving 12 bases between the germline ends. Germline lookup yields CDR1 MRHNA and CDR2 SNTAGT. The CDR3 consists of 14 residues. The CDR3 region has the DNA TGTGCCAGCAGTGACTCCCAGGGGCGGGGTGAGCAGTTCTTC. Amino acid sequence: CASSDSQGRGEQFF.

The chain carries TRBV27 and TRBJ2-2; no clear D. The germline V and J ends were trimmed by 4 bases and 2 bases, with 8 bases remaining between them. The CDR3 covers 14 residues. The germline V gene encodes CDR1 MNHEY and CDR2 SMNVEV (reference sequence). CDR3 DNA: TGTGCCAGCAGTTATGGCAGTAACACCGGGGAGCTGTTTTTT. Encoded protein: CASSYGSNTGELFF.

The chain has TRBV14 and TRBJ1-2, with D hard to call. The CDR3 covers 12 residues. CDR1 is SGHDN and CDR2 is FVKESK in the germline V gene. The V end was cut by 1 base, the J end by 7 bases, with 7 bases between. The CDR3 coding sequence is TGTGCCAGCAGCCAAGGTCAACGTGGCTACACCTTC. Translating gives CASSQGQRGYTF.

The CDR3 here is CASSIQLYTDTQYF. The DNA of the CDR3 is TGTGCCAGCAGTATCCAGCTGTACACAGATACGCAGTATTTT. The chain joins TRBV6-2 or TRBV6-3 to TRBJ2-3; no definite D call. In germline, CDR1 is MNHEY, CDR2 SVGEGT. V lost 5 bases and J 2 bases, leaving 11 bases between the germline ends. This CDR3 contains 14 residues.

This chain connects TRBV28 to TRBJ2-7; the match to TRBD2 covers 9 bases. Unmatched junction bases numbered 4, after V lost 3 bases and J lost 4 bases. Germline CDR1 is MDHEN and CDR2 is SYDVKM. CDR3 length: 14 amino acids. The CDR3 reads CASSLGGRGYEQYF. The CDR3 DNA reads TGTGCCAGCAGTTTGGGCGGGAGGGGATACGAGCAGTACTTC.

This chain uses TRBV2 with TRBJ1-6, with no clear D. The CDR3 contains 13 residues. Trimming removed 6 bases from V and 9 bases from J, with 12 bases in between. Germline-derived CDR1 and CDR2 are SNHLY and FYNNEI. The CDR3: CASRGSFGSPLHF. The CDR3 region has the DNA TGTGCCAGCAGGGGTTCGTTTGGTTCACCCCTCCACTTT.

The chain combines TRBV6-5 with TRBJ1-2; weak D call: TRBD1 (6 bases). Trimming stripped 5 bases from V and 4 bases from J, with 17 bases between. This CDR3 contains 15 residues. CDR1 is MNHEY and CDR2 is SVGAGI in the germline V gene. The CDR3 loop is CASSPYPKGGYGYTF. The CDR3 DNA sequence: TGTGCCAGCAGTCCATACCCTAAAGGGGGCTATGGCTACACCTTC.